This is a list of T cell receptor beta chains from one sample in a study of patients and donors after allogeneic stem cell transplantation. Each CDR3 protein is one row after TCRdb ran MiXCR on the RT-PCR reads. This sample has approximately 200,000 distinct CDR3 sequences, with around two fifths found just once. The sequenced sample consisted of blood, either unsorted or a sorted T cell fraction (not recorded which). These receptors were taken from a human donor who was either an allogeneic HSCT recipient or a stem cell or donor lymphocyte infusion donor (not recorded which). It is not recorded whose cells these are; they may come from a transplant donor. Each CDR3 is given with its conserved first and last residue. The order of the fields is D gene, V gene, J gene, clone size, CDR3 DNA, CDR3 protein. A D gene is named only where the DNA matches it firmly. Only some rows state a clone size, as once, few, many or a class for expanded clones.

d_call: -; v_call: TRBV5-4; j_call: TRBJ2-3; clone_size: few; cdr3_nt: TGTGCCAGCAGCCTGTGGGGGCAAGGGGGCACAGATACGCAGTATTTT; cdr3_aa: CASSLWGQGGTDTQYF
d_call: -; v_call: TRBV7-9; j_call: TRBJ1-1; clone_size: few; cdr3_nt: TGTGCCAGCAGCACACAGGTGAACACTGAAGCTTTCTTT; cdr3_aa: CASSTQVNTEAFF
d_call: -; v_call: TRBV7-3; j_call: TRBJ1-6; clone_size: -; cdr3_nt: TGTGCCAGCAGCTTAATTCCGGATTGGAATTCACCCCTCCACTTT; cdr3_aa: CASSLIPDWNSPLHF
d_call: -; v_call: TRBV7-9; j_call: TRBJ1-4; clone_size: -; cdr3_nt: TGTGCCAGCAGCCGGGCAGCAACTAATGAAAAACTGTTTTTT; cdr3_aa: CASSRAATNEKLFF
d_call: -; v_call: TRBV7-9; j_call: TRBJ1-1; clone_size: -; cdr3_nt: TGTGCCAGCCGAGGACAAAAGAACACTGAAGCTTTCTTT; cdr3_aa: CASRGQKNTEAFF
d_call: TRBD1; v_call: TRBV20-1; j_call: TRBJ1-1; clone_size: few; cdr3_nt: TGCAGTGCTAGATCGGGAGGGGGCAGCTCCTTTTTT; cdr3_aa: CSARSGGGSSFF
d_call: -; v_call: TRBV4-2; j_call: TRBJ1-5; clone_size: few; cdr3_nt: TGTGCCAGCAGCCAAGATCGGCAGAGCAATCAGCCCCAGCATTTT; cdr3_aa: CASSQDRQSNQPQHF
d_call: TRBD1; v_call: TRBV15; j_call: TRBJ2-7; clone_size: -; cdr3_nt: TGTGCCACCAGCATGGGACAGGGGATTGGGGAGCAGTACTTC; cdr3_aa: CATSMGQGIGEQYF
d_call: -; v_call: TRBV5-5; j_call: TRBJ1-6; clone_size: -; cdr3_nt: TGTGCCAGCAGCTTGGGTCCAACGGGACTGGGGAATTCACCCCTCCACTTT; cdr3_aa: CASSLGPTGLGNSPLHF
d_call: -; v_call: TRBV12-3/TRBV12-4; j_call: TRBJ1-1; clone_size: -; cdr3_nt: TGTGCCAGCAGTTGGGGGGGGGTGAACACTGAAGCTTTCTTT; cdr3_aa: CASSWGGVNTEAFF
d_call: TRBD1; v_call: TRBV12-3/TRBV12-4; j_call: TRBJ1-5; clone_size: few; cdr3_nt: TGTGCCAGCAGTTTGGCCCGGACAGGTGGTAGCAATCAGCCCCAGCATTTT; cdr3_aa: CASSLARTGGSNQPQHF
d_call: TRBD2; v_call: TRBV5-1; j_call: TRBJ2-3; clone_size: -; cdr3_nt: TGCGCCAGCAGCAGGGGACTAGCGGACTATCTGAGAGATACGCAGTATTTT; cdr3_aa: CASSRGLADYLRDTQYF
d_call: -; v_call: TRBV10-3; j_call: TRBJ2-5; clone_size: few; cdr3_nt: TGTGCCATCAGTGGGTTTGGTTCTCAAGAGACCCAGTACTTC; cdr3_aa: CAISGFGSQETQYF
d_call: TRBD2; v_call: TRBV4-1; j_call: TRBJ2-1; clone_size: -; cdr3_nt: TGCGCCAGCAGCCTGCGGCTAGCGGGTTTCTCCTACAATGAGCAGTTCTTC; cdr3_aa: CASSLRLAGFSYNEQFF
d_call: -; v_call: TRBV19; j_call: TRBJ2-7; clone_size: -; cdr3_nt: TGTGCCAGTAGTACGGGGACGGATAGAGCCTACGAGCAGTACTTC; cdr3_aa: CASSTGTDRAYEQYF
d_call: TRBD1; v_call: TRBV20-1; j_call: TRBJ1-5; clone_size: -; cdr3_nt: TGCAGTGCTGGCCGGGACAGCCGCCTCTTTAGCAATCAGCCCCAGCATTTT; cdr3_aa: CSAGRDSRLFSNQPQHF
d_call: TRBD1; v_call: TRBV5-1; j_call: TRBJ2-7; clone_size: -; cdr3_nt: TGCGCCAGCAGCCCTGCTCCGGGACAGGTAGCTTACGAGCAGTACTTC; cdr3_aa: CASSPAPGQVAYEQYF
d_call: TRBD2; v_call: TRBV12-3/TRBV12-4; j_call: TRBJ2-5; clone_size: -; cdr3_nt: TGTGCCAGCAGTTTAGAGGGCGGGGGGGAAGAGACCCAGTACTTC; cdr3_aa: CASSLEGGGEETQYF
d_call: -; v_call: TRBV6-5; j_call: TRBJ1-1; clone_size: -; cdr3_nt: TGTGCCAGTAGGTATTACAGGGCCGCGAACACTGAAGCTTTCTTT; cdr3_aa: CASRYYRAANTEAFF
d_call: TRBD1; v_call: TRBV5-5; j_call: TRBJ2-2; clone_size: -; cdr3_nt: TGTGCCAGCAGCACACAGGGGGCCGGGGAGCTGTTTTTT; cdr3_aa: CASSTQGAGELFF
d_call: -; v_call: TRBV3-1; j_call: TRBJ2-1; clone_size: few; cdr3_nt: TGTGCCAGCAGCCAGCTGGGGACACCGAGCTCCTACAATGAGCAGTTCTTC; cdr3_aa: CASSQLGTPSSYNEQFF
d_call: -; v_call: TRBV7-9; j_call: TRBJ1-1; clone_size: once; cdr3_nt: TGTGCCAGCAGCTTATCGGGAGAGCCCCAGAACACTGAAGCTTTCTTT; cdr3_aa: CASSLSGEPQNTEAFF
d_call: TRBD2; v_call: TRBV20-1; j_call: TRBJ2-5; clone_size: few; cdr3_nt: TGCAGTGCTCCTCCCATTCGGACCGGGGGGGATGGGGAGACCCAGTACTTC; cdr3_aa: CSAPPIRTGGDGETQYF
d_call: -; v_call: TRBV20-1; j_call: TRBJ1-4; clone_size: -; cdr3_nt: TGCAGTGCTAGAATCTACGGGTGGGGTGAAAAACTGTTTTTT; cdr3_aa: CSARIYGWGEKLFF
d_call: -; v_call: TRBV12-3/TRBV12-4; j_call: TRBJ2-3; clone_size: -; cdr3_nt: TGTGCCAGCAGTCACACTGATGGCACAGATACGCAGTATTTT; cdr3_aa: CASSHTDGTDTQYF
d_call: -; v_call: TRBV29-1; j_call: TRBJ1-3; clone_size: few; cdr3_nt: TGCAGCGCCCTTGTTGGAAACACCATATATTTT; cdr3_aa: CSALVGNTIYF
d_call: TRBD1; v_call: TRBV6-1; j_call: TRBJ1-5; clone_size: -; cdr3_nt: TGTGCCAGCAGCCTAACAGGGGTCGGAAATCAGCCCCAGCATTTT; cdr3_aa: CASSLTGVGNQPQHF
d_call: -; v_call: TRBV28; j_call: TRBJ1-1; clone_size: -; cdr3_nt: TGTGCCAGCAGTTTAGGGGGGACATCTGAAGCTTTCTTT; cdr3_aa: CASSLGGTSEAFF
d_call: TRBD1; v_call: TRBV12-3/TRBV12-4; j_call: TRBJ2-7; clone_size: -; cdr3_nt: TGTGCCAGCAGTGGGGAAGGGGGCTCTATCGAGCAGTACTTC; cdr3_aa: CASSGEGGSIEQYF
d_call: TRBD1; v_call: TRBV6-6; j_call: TRBJ1-6; clone_size: few; cdr3_nt: TGTGCCAGCAGTTACTCGATGGCAGGGGGTGATTCACCCCTCCACTTT; cdr3_aa: CASSYSMAGGDSPLHF
d_call: -; v_call: TRBV6-2/TRBV6-3; j_call: TRBJ2-1; clone_size: few; cdr3_nt: TGTGCCAGCAGTTTGGGAGCATTCAATGAGCAGTTCTTC; cdr3_aa: CASSLGAFNEQFF
d_call: TRBD1; v_call: TRBV27; j_call: TRBJ1-6; clone_size: -; cdr3_nt: TGTGCCAGCAGTTTAGGCCAGGGGGCGCTTTCACCCCTCCACTTT; cdr3_aa: CASSLGQGALSPLHF
d_call: -; v_call: TRBV27; j_call: TRBJ1-1; clone_size: -; cdr3_nt: TGTGCCAGCATGTATCCCGGGCGCGCTGAAGCTTTCTTT; cdr3_aa: CASMYPGRAEAFF
d_call: TRBD1; v_call: TRBV25-1; j_call: TRBJ1-2; clone_size: few; cdr3_nt: TGTGCCAGCAGAGTCCCAGGGGGCTATGGCTACACCTTC; cdr3_aa: CASRVPGGYGYTF
d_call: -; v_call: TRBV5-6; j_call: TRBJ2-7; clone_size: few; cdr3_nt: TGTGCCAGCAGCTTGGCGGCGGGAAACTACGAGCAGTACTTC; cdr3_aa: CASSLAAGNYEQYF
d_call: -; v_call: TRBV29-1; j_call: TRBJ1-2; clone_size: few; cdr3_nt: TGCAGCGCTGGGGCGGGGTCCCCCTATGGCTACACCTTC; cdr3_aa: CSAGAGSPYGYTF
d_call: -; v_call: TRBV29-1; j_call: TRBJ2-7; clone_size: -; cdr3_nt: TGCAGCGTTGGGGCCCGGGGTCCCTCCTACGAGCAGTACTTC; cdr3_aa: CSVGARGPSYEQYF
d_call: TRBD1; v_call: TRBV3-1; j_call: TRBJ1-5; clone_size: -; cdr3_nt: TGTGCCAGCAGCCGGGACAGGGTTCAGCCCCAGCATTTT; cdr3_aa: CASSRDRVQPQHF
d_call: -; v_call: TRBV7-9; j_call: TRBJ2-6; clone_size: -; cdr3_nt: TGTGCCAGCAGCTTAGTAGGGCCGGACGCAACCGGTTCTGGGGCCAACGTCCTGACTTTC; cdr3_aa: CASSLVGPDATGSGANVLTF
d_call: TRBD1; v_call: TRBV5-1; j_call: TRBJ1-2; clone_size: once; cdr3_nt: TGCGCCAGCACCTCATCGACAGGGAACTATGGCTACACCTTC; cdr3_aa: CASTSSTGNYGYTF
d_call: TRBD1; v_call: TRBV2; j_call: TRBJ2-7; clone_size: few; cdr3_nt: TGTGCCAGCAGTACCGGGACAGGACCGCAGTACTTC; cdr3_aa: CASSTGTGPQYF
d_call: -; v_call: TRBV7-3; j_call: TRBJ2-5; clone_size: few; cdr3_nt: TGTGCCAGCAGCGTCTCTAGAGAAGAGACCCAGTACTTC; cdr3_aa: CASSVSREETQYF
d_call: -; v_call: TRBV30; j_call: TRBJ1-6; clone_size: -; cdr3_nt: TGTGCCTGGCGCGGGGAAGGGAGATTCGACTCACCCCTCCACTTT; cdr3_aa: CAWRGEGRFDSPLHF
d_call: -; v_call: TRBV6-5; j_call: TRBJ1-4; clone_size: few; cdr3_nt: TGTGCCAGCAGTAGATTCGGACAGTCAACTAATGAAAAACTGTTTTTT; cdr3_aa: CASSRFGQSTNEKLFF
d_call: TRBD1; v_call: TRBV4-1; j_call: TRBJ2-1; clone_size: -; cdr3_nt: TGCGCCAGCAGCCTTCGACAGGGGTTATACTACAATGAGCAGTTCTTC; cdr3_aa: CASSLRQGLYYNEQFF